Presented here are 9 T cell receptor beta chains from one specimen sequenced in a study of identical twins. MiXCR, run by TCRdb on the 5' RACE reads, gives a single entry per CDR3 protein. The sample shows 350,000 to 600,000 distinct CDR3 sequences, about 14% of them seen only once. In addition, the sample was reused for a study of yellow fever vaccine responses in identical twins.

Sequenced sample: CD4+ T cells sorted from blood. The source of these receptors is a young woman in good health.

This clonotype was picked up many times. The chain has TRBV28 and TRBJ2-1, with D perhaps matching TRBD2 (6 bases). This CDR3 region has 15 residues. The germline CDR1 and CDR2 sequences are MDHEN and SYDVKM. Trimming pared 5 bases from V and 8 bases from J, leaving 19 bases between. The CDR3: CASSPGEYDGYEQFF. As DNA, the CDR3 is TGTGCCAGCAGTCCGGGGGAATACGATGGCTATGAGCAGTTCTTC.

The rearrangement uses TRBV6-2 or TRBV6-3 and TRBJ2-7; possibly TRBD2 for D (6 bases). The germline gives CDR1 MNHEY, CDR2 SVGEGT. The CDR3 consists of 15 residues. Deletions cut 5 bases from V and 3 bases from J, with 17 bases between. The CDR3, as DNA: TGTGCCAGCAGTCCTCGGCAGATGGGGGGCTACGAGCAGTACTTC. As protein: CASSPRQMGGYEQYF.

This clonotype was observed at least ten times. This chain joins TRBV7-9 and TRBJ2-3; unclear D gene. The germline CDR1 and CDR2 sequences are SEHNR and FQNEAQ (reference sequence). Trimming removed 5 bases from V and 1 base from J, with 10 bases in between. The CDR3 spans 14 residues. As DNA, the CDR3 is TGTGCCAGCAGCCGATCCTTGGGCACAGATACGCAGTATTTT. Protein product: CASSRSLGTDTQYF. The full variable domain, with the rest looked up from reference TRBV7-9 and TRBJ2-3, is DTGVSQNPRHKITKRGQNVTFRCDPISEHNRLYWYRQTLGQGPEFLTYFQNEAQLEKSRLLSDRFSAERPKGSFSTLEIQRTEQGDSAMYLCASSRSLGTDTQYFGPGTRLTVL.

There are a few counts of this clonotype. The V call is TRBV11-3, the J call TRBJ2-1, with D unclear. CDR3 length: 14 residues. CDR1 is SGHNT, CDR2 YENEEA, per germline. The V end lost 4 bases, the J end lost 1 base, and 8 bases lay between the germline ends. DNA for the CDR3: TGTGCCAGCAGCTCTCTGGGGTCCTACAATGAGCAGTTCTTC. The encoded protein is CASSSLGSYNEQFF.

This clonotype was detected only a few times. The CDR3 DNA follows: TGTGCCAGCAGTGTTACCGGGACAGGGGGCTTCTTT. Translated: CASSVTGTGGFF. J is TRBJ1-1 and V is TRBV2, with 12 bases lining up with TRBD1. Looked up from germline, CDR1 is SNHLY and CDR2 is FYNNEI. The J segment lost 14 bases and the V segment lost 4 bases, leaving 5 bases of the junction unmatched. There are 12 residues in the CDR3.

Only a few counts were recorded for this clonotype. The CDR3 sequence is CASTRWGVYEQYF. The CDR3 bases are TGTGCCAGCACCAGGTGGGGAGTCTACGAGCAGTACTTC. This rearrangement joins TRBV28 to TRBJ2-7; D might be TRBD2 (5 bases). Germline values: CDR1 MDHEN, CDR2 SYDVKM. The V end was cut by 7 bases, the J end by 3 bases, with 13 bases between. The CDR3 is 13 residues long.

The chain uses TRBV4-1 and TRBJ2-3; 9 bases fit TRBD2. The CDR3 has 16 amino acids. V lost 5 bases and J lost 6; bases outside the gene matches: 12. CDR1 is MGHRA and CDR2 is YSYEKL in the germline V gene. CDR3 region: CASSFSAGGPMDTQYF. CDR3 coding DNA: TGCGCCAGCAGCTTTTCAGCGGGGGGACCGATGGATACGCAGTATTTT.

The V call is TRBV29-1, the J call TRBJ2-3; possibly TRBD2 for D (6 bases). The V end lost 2 bases, the J end lost 4 bases, and 13 bases lay between the germline ends. Germline V gene lookup returns CDR1 SQVTM and CDR2 ANQGSEA. CDR3 size: 14 residues. The CDR3 loop is CSVERGGGADTQYF. The CDR3 coding sequence is TGCAGCGTTGAACGGGGCGGCGGGGCAGATACGCAGTATTTT.

The chain combines TRBV6-1 with TRBJ2-7; possible D gene TRBD2, 5 bases. CDR1 is MNHNS, CDR2 SASEGT, per germline. V was clipped by 6 bases and J by 3 bases, with 12 bases between them. The CDR3 contains 13 residues. DNA for the CDR3: TGTGCCAGCAGGACGGACTGGAACTACGAGCAGTACTTC. Translated, it gives CASRTDWNYEQYF.